The 14 T cell receptor beta chains below all came from one sample that was sequenced in a study of cytomegalovirus exposure and HLA in healthy donors. TCRdb's copy holds only in-frame clones and misses some; the assay was immunoSEQ multiplex PCR. The sample consists of tens of thousands of clones, roughly 83% of them appearing once. The sequenced sample was PBMCs. The receptors were sampled from a woman under 30 in good health and CMV-seropositive.

J is TRBJ1-4 and V is TRBV7-6, with D maybe TRBD1 (6 bases). Germline lookup yields CDR1 SGHVS and CDR2 FNYEAQ. Trimming shortened V by 5 bases and J by 2 bases, and 12 bases separated the two germline ends. CDR3 length: 15 amino acids. The DNA of the CDR3 is TGTGCCAGCAGCGCAAGACAGGAGACTAATGAAAAACTGTTTTTT. Its translation: CASSARQETNEKLFF.

The J gene is TRBJ1-5, the V gene TRBV2, with TRBD1 matching 7 bases. The CDR3 covers 15 residues. V lost 4 bases to trimming and J lost 6 bases; unmatched junction nucleotides: 9. Germline CDR1 reads SNHLY; CDR2 reads FYNNEI. CDR3 in DNA: TGTGCCAGCAGTGCGCAGGGGGTTTACCTTCAGCCCCAGCATTTT. It encodes CASSAQGVYLQPQHF.

The chain couples TRBV30 to TRBJ2-5, with 8 bases aligning to TRBD2. Germline V gene sequence: CDR1 GTSNPN, CDR2 SVGIG (reference sequence). V was pared by 0 bases and J by 2 bases, with 5 bases of the junction left unmatched. This CDR3 region has 15 residues. The CDR3 sequence is CAWSVGLGPQETQYF. Written as DNA, the CDR3 is TGTGCCTGGAGTGTGGGACTAGGTCCTCAAGAGACCCAGTACTTC.

The chain carries TRBV4-1 and TRBJ2-1, with 12 positions matching TRBD2. J gave up 2 bases and V 5 bases, and 13 bases lay outside the gene matches. This CDR3 comprises 19 residues. CDR1 is MGHRA and CDR2 is YSYEKL in the germline V gene. The CDR3 sequence: CASSTHVTSGGQAYNEQFF. CDR3 DNA: TGCGCCAGCAGCACCCACGTCACTAGCGGGGGGCAGGCCTACAATGAGCAGTTCTTC.

The chain carries TRBV27 and TRBJ1-2, with D perhaps TRBD1 (6 bases). The CDR3 runs to 13 residues. The germline V and J ends were trimmed by 8 bases and 1 base, with 11 bases remaining between them. The germline V gene encodes CDR1 MNHEY and CDR2 SMNVEV (reference sequence). The CDR3 DNA follows: TGTGCCAGCGGAGGGGGGGTTAACTATGGCTACACCTTC. Its protein is CASGGGVNYGYTF.

This chain connects TRBV9 to TRBJ2-1; the match to TRBD2 covers 9 bases. The CDR3 covers 14 residues. The J segment lost 16 bases and the V segment lost 4 bases, leaving 15 bases of the junction unmatched. CDR1 is SGDLS and CDR2 is YYNGEE in the germline V gene. This CDR3 is CASSPSLGLAFFFF. CDR3 nucleotides: TGTGCCAGCAGCCCCTCGCTGGGACTAGCTTTTTTCTTCTTC.

V and J are TRBV4-1 and TRBJ1-6, with D hard to call. Germline-derived CDR1 and CDR2 are MGHRA and YSYEKL. The CDR3 loop spans 17 amino acids. V gave up 2 bases and J gave up 7 bases, with 18 bases separating them. The CDR3 bases are TGCGCCAGCAGCCAATCAATCTTCGGCGGTGAAAATTCACCCCTCCACTTT. Protein: CASSQSIFGGENSPLHF.

The rearrangement uses TRBV6-1 and TRBJ1-4, with D unclear. The CDR3 has 14 amino acids. Germline CDR1 MNHNS, CDR2 SASEGT. Trimming shortened V by 3 bases and J by 8 bases, and 13 bases separated the two germline ends. The CDR3 coding sequence is TGTGCCAGCAGTGAGGGCAGGTACAGCGAAAAACTGTTTTTT. It is translated as CASSEGRYSEKLFF.

In nucleotides, the CDR3 is TGTGCCAGCAGTTGCACGCCGACAGGACACCGAGCCAATGAGGCTTTCTTT. This sequence encodes CASSCTPTGHRANEAFF. The chain couples TRBV28 to TRBJ1-1, with a weak D call TRBD1 (6 bases). Germline CDR1 MDHEN, CDR2 SYDVKM. Trimming removed 4 bases from V and 11 bases from J, with 29 bases in between. This CDR3 region has 17 residues.

V is TRBV10-1 and J is TRBJ1-1; D is possibly TRBD1 (6 bases). V was pared by 3 bases and J by 0 bases, with 17 bases between. Germline CDR1 reads WNHNN; CDR2 reads SYGVQD (reference sequence). This CDR3 is built from 17 residues. CDR3 in amino acids: CASSDLRLGDMNTEAFF. The DNA of the CDR3 is TGCGCCAGCAGTGATCTCAGACTCGGGGACATGAACACTGAAGCTTTCTTT.

This clone has just a few counts. V gene TRBV10-3 combines with J gene TRBJ2-7, with 9 bases lining up with TRBD1. V lost 11 bases, J lost 4 bases, and 9 bases stayed unmatched. CDR1 and CDR2 from the germline V gene are ENHRY and SYGVKD. The CDR3 totals 13 residues. The CDR3 nucleotides read TGTGCCTCAGTCGGGGGACAGGGTTACGAGCAGTACTTC. Translation: CASVGGQGYEQYF.

V gene TRBV29-1 combines with J gene TRBJ1-5; D perhaps matches TRBD1 (5 bases). This CDR3 has 13 residues. CDR1 is SQVTM and CDR2 is ANQGSEA in the germline V gene. V lost 4 bases, J lost 5 bases, and 12 bases lay in between. CDR3 in amino acids: CSVATTEYQPQHF. The DNA for the CDR3 is TGCAGCGTTGCCACGACAGAGTATCAGCCCCAGCATTTT.

This chain links TRBV5-1 with TRBJ1-4, with 9 bases identical to TRBD1. The CDR3 loop spans 14 amino acids. Trimming at V came to 4 bases and at J to 7 bases, leaving 5 bases not matched to a gene. Germline V gene sequence: CDR1 SGHRS, CDR2 YFSETQ. The CDR3 loop is CASSPTGGGEKLFF. CDR3 sequence (DNA): TGCGCCAGCAGCCCAACAGGGGGCGGTGAAAAACTGTTTTTT.

The gene calls are TRBV28 and TRBJ2-7; 7 nucleotides match TRBD2. V trimming: 10 bases; J trimming: 6 bases; junction bases outside the gene matches: 9. The CDR3 totals 12 residues. Germline V CDR1 and CDR2: MDHEN, SYDVKM. The CDR3 spells CATSGGRGEQYF. Written as DNA, the CDR3 is TGTGCCACCTCGGGGGGACGGGGCGAGCAGTACTTC.